These 12 T cell receptor beta chains were sequenced from one sample in a study of blood T cell repertoires in COVID-19. Repertoires were generated with immunoSEQ multiplex PCR, while TCRdb's copy carries only in-frame clones and drops some. The table shows around 70,000 clones, with approximately 83% occurring only once. Material for sequencing was peripheral blood. The receptors stem from a human donor in a cohort sampled during active COVID-19.

This clone came up a few times. The chain is built from TRBV29-1 and TRBJ1-2; 7 positions match TRBD1. CDR1 SQVTM and CDR2 ANQGSEA come from the germline V gene. CDR3 length: 12 amino acids. V lost 4 bases and J lost 6; bases outside the gene matches: 5. CDR3 sequence: CSVVETGDGYTF. CDR3 nucleotides: TGCAGCGTTGTAGAAACAGGGGATGGCTACACCTTC.

The chain couples TRBV3-1 (or the pseudogene TRBV3-2) to TRBJ2-7, with D possibly matching TRBD1 (5 bases). Between the trimmed V and J ends, which lost 2 bases and 3 bases, there was a span of 11 bases. The CDR3 totals 14 residues. Germline V gene lookup returns CDR1 LGHDT and CDR2 YNNKEL (reference sequence). The CDR3 region is CASSQSDSFYEQYF. CDR3 sequence (DNA): TGTGCCAGCAGCCAATCCGACAGCTTCTACGAGCAGTACTTC.

The chain joins TRBV7-6 to TRBJ2-5; 14 bases are shared with TRBD2. This CDR3 is 19 amino acids long. The J segment lost 2 bases and the V segment lost 5 bases, leaving 13 bases of the junction unmatched. The germline gives CDR1 SGHVS, CDR2 FNYEAQ. The CDR3: CASSLTGTSGGWGQETQYF. The CDR3 DNA is TGTGCCAGCAGCCTAACCGGGACTAGCGGGGGATGGGGTCAAGAGACCCAGTACTTC.

The CDR3 reads CASSDLADRYNEQFF. The CDR3, as DNA: TGTGCCAGCAGTGACTTAGCGGATCGCTACAATGAGCAGTTCTTC. The chain joins TRBV6-6 to TRBJ2-1, with D tentatively TRBD2 (6 bases). From germline, CDR1 is MNHNY and CDR2 SVGAGI (reference sequence). Trimming took 5 bases from V and 3 from J, leaving 14 bases between them. This CDR3 is built from 15 residues.

This clone came up a few times. The chain employs TRBV4-1 and TRBJ2-5, with TRBD2 matching over 11 bases. CDR1 and CDR2 from the germline V gene are MGHRA and YSYEKL. The CDR3 sequence is 17 residues long. V shed 1 base and J 2 bases; nucleotides not matched to a gene: 6. The CDR3 region has the DNA TGCGCCAGCAGCCAAGGCGGGTTAGCGGGGGGGCAAGAGACCCAGTACTTC. Amino acids: CASSQGGLAGGQETQYF.

CDR3 loop: CASSPRKDTQYF. In DNA, the CDR3 is TGTGCCAGCAGCCCGAGGAAGGATACGCAGTATTTT. The chain combines TRBV7-2 with TRBJ2-3; D uncertain. CDR1 and CDR2 from the germline V gene are SGHTA and FQGNSA. The length of the CDR3 is 12 residues. V gave up 5 bases and J gave up 6 bases, with 9 bases separating them.

The chain uses TRBV30 and TRBJ2-7; possible D gene TRBD1, 6 bases. With 2 bases removed from V and 3 bases from J, the gap between germline ends came to 8 bases. CDR1 GTSNPN and CDR2 SVGIG come from the germline V gene (reference sequence). The CDR3 is 12 amino acids. The CDR3 loop reads CAWSNRVYEQYF. The CDR3 DNA reads TGTGCCTGGAGTAACAGGGTCTACGAGCAGTACTTC.

This clone was counted a single time. J is TRBJ1-1 and V is TRBV7-2; maybe TRBD1 (6 bases). This CDR3 is built from 16 residues. CDR1 is SGHTA, CDR2 FQGNSA, per germline. Trimming removed 4 bases at V and 1 base at J, with 16 bases between. CDR3 bases: TGTGCCAGCAGCTGGGTAGGGGGGGGACGGAACACTGAAGCTTTCTTT. This codes for CASSWVGGGRNTEAFF.

V is TRBV19 and J is TRBJ2-5; D call uncertain. CDR1 is LNHDA and CDR2 is SQIVND in the germline V gene (reference sequence). The CDR3 covers 13 residues. Trimming took off 4 bases at V and 2 bases at J, with 8 bases between the two ends. The CDR3 DNA follows: TGTGCCAGTAGTACAACTTTTCAAGAGACCCAGTACTTC. This gives the protein CASSTTFQETQYF. Using reference TRBV19 and TRBJ2-5 for the parts outside the CDR3, the full variable domain is DGGITQSPKYLFRKEGQNVTLSCEQNLNHDAMYWYRQDPGQGLRLIYYSQIVNDFQKGDIAEGYSVSREKKESFPLTVTSAQKNPTAFYLCASSTTFQETQYFGPGTRLLVL.

This sequence joins TRBV30 and TRBJ1-1; D gene ambiguous. The CDR3 contains 12 residues. Germline V lookup: CDR1 GTSNPN, CDR2 SVGIG (reference sequence). Trimming cost V 1 base and J 3 bases, with 6 bases left between them. CDR3: CAWSAIDTEAFF. For the CDR3, the DNA is TGTGCCTGGAGTGCGATAGACACTGAAGCTTTCTTT.

The rearrangement links TRBV19 to TRBJ1-5, with a weak D call TRBD1 (6 bases). V was shortened by 6 bases and J by 5 bases, with 14 bases between the two germline ends. The CDR3 consists of 14 residues. Germline CDR1 and CDR2: LNHDA and SQIVND (reference sequence). CDR3 coding DNA: TGTGCCAGTAGGGGGGACACAGAAGATCAGCCCCAGCATTTT. Encoded protein: CASRGDTEDQPQHF.

V and J are TRBV7-9 and TRBJ2-1; perhaps TRBD2 as D (5 bases). Germline V lookup: CDR1 SEHNR, CDR2 FQNEAQ (reference sequence). Trimming stripped 5 bases from V and 4 bases from J, with 12 bases between. The CDR3 runs 14 residues. The CDR3 nucleotides are TGTGCCAGCAGCCTCTTACCGGGGTACAATGAGCAGTTCTTC. Its protein is CASSLLPGYNEQFF.